Listed here are 28 T cell receptor beta chains from one sample, sequenced in a study of shared clonotypes between healthy human individuals. Terminally differentiated effector memory CD45RA+ cells were left out of the naive CD8 fraction, which was CD45RO-negative and positively selected for CCR7. Sequencing was performed with immunoSEQ multiplex PCR; in TCRdb, only in-frame clones are kept and a portion is missing. The sample consists of about 2,200,000 clones, 90% to 95% of them appearing once. Sequenced sample: naive CD8+ T cells from PBMCs. These receptors came from a man in his late teens or twenties in good health. Some clones in this sample may be carry-over from other donors' samples.

The chain uses TRBV7-3 and TRBJ2-7; D may match TRBD1 or TRBD2 (5 bases each). Trimming removed 2 bases from V and 0 bases from J, with 11 bases in between. The CDR3 is 15 amino acids. Germline V lookup: CDR1 SGHTA, CDR2 FQGTGA. The CDR3 here is CASSLLPGSSYEQYF. DNA for the CDR3: TGTGCCAGCAGCTTACTGCCAGGGAGCTCCTACGAGCAGTACTTC.

This chain connects TRBV28 to TRBJ2-1; no definite D call. The CDR3 is made up of 14 amino acids. Germline V gene lookup returns CDR1 MDHEN and CDR2 SYDVKM. The V end was cut by 3 bases, the J end by 6 bases, with 12 bases between. The CDR3 nucleotides are TGTGCCAGCAGTTTGGTAGGGCTTCGCAATGAGCAGTTCTTC. Its translation is CASSLVGLRNEQFF.

The chain carries TRBV27 and TRBJ2-3; D gene uncertain. Trimming removed 6 bases from V and 2 bases from J, with 15 bases in between. The CDR3 has 15 residues. CDR1 and CDR2 from the germline V gene are MNHEY and SMNVEV (reference sequence). CDR3 protein: CASSVAISFTDTQYF. CDR3 nucleotide sequence: TGTGCCAGCAGCGTCGCGATTAGCTTCACAGATACGCAGTATTTT.

This chain connects TRBV2 to TRBJ2-2, with no clear D. Germline-derived CDR1 and CDR2 are SNHLY and FYNNEI. The CDR3 runs to 10 residues. The V end was cut by 8 bases, the J end by 7 bases, with 5 bases between. For the CDR3, the DNA is TGTGCCAGCGGGGTCGGGGAGCTGTTTTTT. This translates into CASGVGELFF.

The chain is built from TRBV9 and TRBJ2-3; 8 bases fit TRBD1. Germline-derived CDR1 and CDR2 are SGDLS and YYNGEE. Germline trimming cut 4 bases from V and 6 bases from J; bases unmatched to any gene: 7. There are 14 residues in the CDR3. The DNA for the CDR3 is TGTGCCAGCAGCCGGGGACAGGTGAAGGATACGCAGTATTTT. Translating it yields CASSRGQVKDTQYF.

The chain links TRBV9 to TRBJ2-1; 13 bases are shared with TRBD2. This CDR3 is built from 18 residues. Germline lookup yields CDR1 SGDLS and CDR2 YYNGEE. V was clipped by 4 bases and J by 6 bases; unmatched bases: 13. CDR3 region: CASSIAGLAGVQGNEQFF. The CDR3 nucleotides read TGTGCCAGCAGCATCGCCGGACTAGCGGGAGTCCAGGGCAATGAGCAGTTCTTC.

The chain combines TRBV5-1 with TRBJ2-7; D is unclear. Germline loops: CDR1 SGHRS, CDR2 YFSETQ. Deletions cut 0 bases from V and 4 bases from J, with 8 bases between. The CDR3 sequence is 13 residues long. CDR3 protein: CASSLGGWYEQYF. The CDR3 DNA follows: TGCGCCAGCAGCTTGGGTGGCTGGTACGAGCAGTACTTC.

V usage is TRBV27 and J usage is TRBJ2-3, with 7 bases aligning to TRBD2. V trimming: 0 bases; J trimming: 3 bases; junction bases outside the gene matches: 6. This CDR3 is built from 16 residues. Per the germline V gene, CDR1 is MNHEY and CDR2 is SMNVEV (reference sequence). CDR3 loop: CASSLSSSGFTDTQYF. CDR3 DNA sequence: TGTGCCAGCAGTTTATCGTCTAGCGGATTTACAGATACGCAGTATTTT.

There are a few counts of this clone. The genes are TRBV18 and TRBJ1-1; perhaps TRBD1 as D (5 bases). CDR3 length equals 14 residues. Germline V lookup: CDR1 KGHSH, CDR2 LQKENI. V lost 5 bases to trimming and J lost 7 bases, with 17 bases between them. CDR3 loop: CASSTDMRDLEAFF. For the CDR3, the DNA is TGTGCCAGCTCAACGGACATGAGGGACCTTGAAGCTTTCTTT.

This rearrangement joins TRBV15 to TRBJ2-7; 10 bases are shared with TRBD2. CDR1 and CDR2 from the germline V gene are LNHNV and YYDKDF (reference sequence). V shed 8 bases and J 6 bases; nucleotides not matched to a gene: 10. The CDR3 runs 14 residues. CDR3 nucleotide sequence: TGTGCCACCGCTGGGCTAGCGGGGGCGGCCGAGCAGTACTTC. Translating it yields CATAGLAGAAEQYF.

The chain employs TRBV9 and TRBJ1-1; a weak D match, TRBD1 (6 bases). With 4 bases removed from V and 8 bases from J, the gap between germline ends came to 18 bases. From germline, CDR1 is SGDLS and CDR2 YYNGEE. The CDR3 contains 14 residues. CDR3 DNA: TGTGCCAGCAGCCCACCATTTGACAGGTCAGAAGCTTTCTTT. Translating it yields CASSPPFDRSEAFF.

The chain uses TRBV4-3 and TRBJ2-6; TRBD1 matches at 7 bases. Unmatched junction bases numbered 8, after V lost 0 bases and J lost 0 bases. This CDR3 spans 19 amino acids. Germline CDR1 and CDR2: LGHNA and YSLEER. CDR3 sequence: CASSQELPGTDSGANVLTF. As DNA, the CDR3 is TGCGCCAGCAGCCAAGAACTTCCCGGGACAGACTCTGGGGCCAACGTCCTGACTTTC.

The rearrangement links TRBV28 to TRBJ2-7; 8 nucleotides match TRBD1. Germline CDR1 MDHEN, CDR2 SYDVKM. This CDR3 region has 14 residues. V was pared by 4 bases and J by 3 bases, with 5 bases of the junction left unmatched. DNA of the CDR3: TGTGCCAGCAGTTCAGGGGGCAATTTCTACGAGCAGTACTTC. This encodes CASSSGGNFYEQYF. The variable domain in full, with the rest retrieved from reference TRBV28 and TRBJ2-7, is DVKVTQSSRYLVKRTGEKVFLECVQDMDHENMFWYRQDPGLGLRLIYFSYDVKMKEKGDIPEGYSVSREKKERFSLILESASTNQTSMYLCASSSGGNFYEQYFGPGTRLTVT.

Remarks on this clone: The same CDR3 is also encoded by other DNA sequences in this sample. The rearrangement uses TRBV7-6 and TRBJ2-7; TRBD2 agrees at 14 bases. From germline, CDR1 is SGHVS and CDR2 FNYEAQ. With 5 bases clipped from V and 4 bases from J, the junction kept 4 bases outside the gene matches. The CDR3 is 15 amino acids. This CDR3 reads CASSPGLAGAYEQYF. DNA for the CDR3: TGTGCCAGCAGCCCGGGACTAGCGGGAGCTTACGAGCAGTACTTC.

On this clone: Other DNA variants within this sample encode the same CDR3. This rearrangement joins TRBV18 to TRBJ2-1; 9 nucleotides line up with TRBD1. This CDR3 is 15 amino acids long. Germline trimming cut 3 bases from V and 4 bases from J; bases unmatched to any gene: 4. Germline-derived CDR1 and CDR2 are KGHSH and LQKENI. The CDR3 coding sequence is TGTGCCAGCTCACCCCGGGACAGGGTATACAATGAGCAGTTCTTC. Amino acids: CASSPRDRVYNEQFF.

With respect to this clone: Other nucleotide sequences in the sample specify the same CDR3. The chain employs TRBV20-1 and TRBJ2-3, with D unresolved. The CDR3 is 10 amino acids. From germline, CDR1 is DFQATT and CDR2 SNEGSKA (reference sequence). Trimming took 3 bases from V and 5 from J, leaving 3 bases between them. The CDR3 sequence is CSARVDTQYF. CDR3 nucleotides: TGCAGTGCTAGGGTAGATACGCAGTATTTT.

This clone appeared a single time. The chain combines TRBV9 with TRBJ2-3, with 7 bases that match TRBD1. CDR3 length: 12 residues. Germline V lookup: CDR1 SGDLS, CDR2 YYNGEE. J lost 6 bases, V lost 3 bases, and 1 base had no gene match. CDR3 DNA: TGTGCCAGCAGCGCAGGGGGTGATACGCAGTATTTT. Protein product: CASSAGGDTQYF.

The V and J genes are TRBV2 and TRBJ2-7; the D is unclear. The CDR3 sequence is 14 residues long. Germline values: CDR1 SNHLY, CDR2 FYNNEI. V lost 4 bases and J 0 bases, leaving 10 bases between the germline ends. For the CDR3, the DNA is TGTGCCAGCAGTGGACCTCCGAGCTCCTACGAGCAGTACTTC. Residues: CASSGPPSSYEQYF.

The chain combines TRBV28 with TRBJ2-2, with D unclear. Trimming took 1 base from V and 1 from J, leaving 7 bases between them. This CDR3 is 15 amino acids long. Germline CDR1 reads MDHEN; CDR2 reads SYDVKM. CDR3 DNA: TGTGCCAGCAGTTTATTGAGTTTGAACACCGGGGAGCTGTTTTTT. Translation gives CASSLLSLNTGELFF.

The chain is built from TRBV9 and TRBJ1-1, with 10 bases lining up with TRBD1. The CDR3 extends over 16 amino acids. J lost 1 base, V lost 5 bases, and 8 bases had no gene match. The germline V gene encodes CDR1 SGDLS and CDR2 YYNGEE. DNA of the CDR3: TGTGCCAGCAGTCTGGACAGGGGGTCCGGGAACACTGAAGCTTTCTTT. Translation: CASSLDRGSGNTEAFF.

The chain uses TRBV7-8 and TRBJ2-5; D perhaps matches TRBD2 (7 bases). Germline V lookup: CDR1 SGHVS, CDR2 FQNEAQ. V shed 5 bases and J shed 1 base, with 14 bases lying between them. CDR3 length: 15 residues. The CDR3 here is CASSPEGGVQETQYF. The CDR3 nucleotides read TGTGCCAGCAGCCCCGAGGGGGGGGTCCAAGAGACCCAGTACTTC. The whole variable domain, remainder taken from reference TRBV7-8 and TRBJ2-5, is GAGVSQSPRYKVAKRGQDVALRCDPISGHVSLFWYQQALGQGPEFLTYFQNEAQLDKSGLPSDRFFAERPEGSVSTLKIQRTQQEDSAVYLCASSPEGGVQETQYFGPGTRLLVL.

CDR3 sequence (DNA): TGTGCCAGCAGTCCCTGGACAGGGGGCCCAGATACGCAGTATTTT. Translation: CASSPWTGGPDTQYF. The rearrangement links TRBV28 to TRBJ2-3, with 11 nucleotides matching TRBD1. The CDR3 contains 15 residues. The junction had 5 bases not matched to a gene; V was cut back by 5 bases and J by 4 bases. Germline assignment: CDR1 MDHEN and CDR2 SYDVKM.

V gene TRBV25-1 combines with J gene TRBJ2-1; D remains ambiguous. V shed 4 bases and J shed 10 bases, with 11 bases lying between them. CDR3 length equals 12 residues. The germline V gene encodes CDR1 MGHDK and CDR2 SYGVNS. The CDR3 is CASSASPDEQFF. The CDR3 DNA reads TGTGCCAGCAGTGCTTCCCCCGACGAGCAGTTCTTC.

The rearrangement joins TRBV29-1 to TRBJ2-1, with TRBD2 matching 7 bases. V lost 6 bases and J lost 3; bases outside the gene matches: 5. The CDR3 spans 13 residues. Per germline, CDR1 SQVTM and CDR2 ANQGSEA. In nucleotides, the CDR3 is TGCAGCGTCCACGGGACTAACTACAATGAGCAGTTCTTC. Residues: CSVHGTNYNEQFF.

This chain links TRBV4-2 with TRBJ2-7, with a weak D call TRBD1 (6 bases). The germline CDR1 and CDR2 sequences are LGHNA and YNFKEQ. This CDR3 is 12 amino acids long. With 3 bases removed from V and 7 bases from J, the gap between germline ends came to 10 bases. This CDR3 is CASSQGTGEQYF. The CDR3 DNA sequence: TGTGCCAGCAGCCAGGGAACAGGGGAGCAGTACTTC.

Regarding this clone: Within the sample, other DNA sequences also encode this same CDR3. The rearrangement links TRBV9 to TRBJ1-1, with a weak D call TRBD1 (5 bases). V was trimmed by 4 bases and J by 4 bases, leaving 14 bases between them. The CDR3 consists of 14 residues. Germline loops: CDR1 SGDLS, CDR2 YYNGEE. CDR3 region: CASSPGPGGTEAFF. For the CDR3, the DNA is TGTGCCAGCAGCCCAGGCCCCGGGGGCACTGAAGCTTTCTTT.

The V and J genes are TRBV5-1 and TRBJ1-4; unclear D gene. The CDR3 length is 16 residues. Trimming removed 2 bases at V and 5 bases at J, with 16 bases between. The V gene's germline CDR1 is SGHRS and CDR2 YFSETQ. CDR3 bases: TGCGCCAGCAGCTTCACCCCGACGGGTACCAATGAAAAACTGTTTTTT. Protein: CASSFTPTGTNEKLFF.

The CDR3 sequence is CASSLTWPSGGGVSTDTQYF. The CDR3 DNA is TGCGCCAGCAGCCTAACCTGGCCCTCAGGGGGCGGGGTAAGCACAGATACGCAGTATTTT. V is TRBV4-1 and J is TRBJ2-3; 8 bases align to TRBD1. V was clipped by 4 bases and J by 0 bases; unmatched bases: 18. CDR1 and CDR2 from the germline V gene are MGHRA and YSYEKL. The CDR3 runs 20 residues.